This entry lists 14 T cell receptor beta chains sequenced from one sample in a study of a mutant IDH1 vaccine in newly diagnosed glioma. Sample time point: week 5, during vaccination. Doses of 300 ug of mutant IDH1 20-mer peptide were given with topical imiquimod. Repertoires were generated with immunoSEQ multiplex PCR, while TCRdb's copy carries only in-frame clones and drops some. The table shows roughly 40,000 clones, with approximately 93% occurring only once. For these TCRs, the target antigens are not known. The sequences come from PBMCs, collected from a glioma patient whose treatment included an IDH1 peptide vaccine. The receptors originated from a man aged 45-65 years with glioma.

This chain joins TRBV5-6 and TRBJ1-3; D may be TRBD1 (5 bases). Trimming cost V 0 bases and J 5 bases, with 12 bases left between them. This CDR3 is built from 15 residues. Germline loops: CDR1 SGHDT, CDR2 YYEEEE. This chain's CDR3 is CASSLDGRERNTIYF. CDR3 DNA: TGTGCCAGCAGCTTGGACGGCAGGGAGCGAAACACCATATATTTT. Full variable domain (rest looked up from reference TRBV5-6 and TRBJ1-3): DAGVTQSPTHLIKTRGQQVTLRCSPKSGHDTVSWYQQALGQGPQFIFQYYEEEERQRGNFPDRFSGHQFPNYSSELNVNALLLGDSALYLCASSLDGRERNTIYFGEGSWLTVV.

The V gene is TRBV6-5, the J gene TRBJ2-1, with TRBD2 matching 8 bases. V shed 6 bases and J 0 bases; nucleotides not matched to a gene: 4. This CDR3 has 15 residues. CDR1 and CDR2 (germline): MNHEY, SVGAGI. CDR3 region: CASSLSGASYNEQFF. The CDR3 nucleotides read TGTGCCAGCAGCCTTAGCGGGGCCTCCTACAATGAGCAGTTCTTC.

V is TRBV19 and J is TRBJ1-1; 9 nucleotides agree with TRBD1. The junction had 4 bases not matched to a gene; V was cut back by 4 bases and J by 1 base. Germline assignment: CDR1 LNHDA and CDR2 SQIVND (reference sequence). The length of the CDR3 is 15 residues. CDR3 loop: CASSRGDRANTEAFF. CDR3 bases: TGTGCCAGTAGTAGAGGGGACAGGGCGAACACTGAAGCTTTCTTT.

The rearrangement joins TRBV27 to TRBJ2-7, with D perhaps assigned TRBD1 or TRBD2 (7 bases each). CDR1 is MNHEY, CDR2 SMNVEV, per germline (reference sequence). The CDR3 length is 16 residues. Trimming cost V 1 base and J 5 bases, with 18 bases left between them. The CDR3 reads CASSLYGPGGTDEQYF. For the CDR3, the DNA is TGTGCCAGCAGTTTATATGGACCCGGGGGGACAGACGAGCAGTACTTC.

This clone was counted a single time. The V and J genes are TRBV7-8 and TRBJ1-2, with TRBD1 identical over 7 bases. CDR3 length: 14 residues. With V trimmed by 1 base and J by 4 bases, 3 bases remained unmatched. Germline lookup yields CDR1 SGHVS and CDR2 FQNEAQ. Here the CDR3 DNA reads TGTGCCAGCAGCTTAGGAGGGGGCGGCTATGGCTACACCTTC. Its translation: CASSLGGGGYGYTF.

This chain connects TRBV7-9 to TRBJ2-7; D unclear. Germline V lookup: CDR1 SEHNR, CDR2 FQNEAQ (reference sequence). The CDR3 is made up of 14 amino acids. V lost 5 bases to trimming and J lost 2 bases, with 13 bases between them. CDR3 coding DNA: TGTGCCAGCAGCCCGTGGGCCGGAACCTACGAGCAGTACTTC. Translating it yields CASSPWAGTYEQYF.

This clone was seen a single time. The chain has TRBV5-1 and TRBJ1-5; TRBD1 is a possible D gene (5 bases). Germline V CDR1 and CDR2: SGHRS, YFSETQ. The V gene lost 4 bases and the J gene lost 6 bases, with 17 bases spanning the gap. This CDR3 has 15 amino acids. The CDR3 reads CASSDSGGVSQPQHF. CDR3 nucleotide sequence: TGCGCCAGCAGCGACAGCGGGGGGGTGAGTCAGCCCCAGCATTTT.

The chain joins TRBV6-4 to TRBJ2-2; the D gene could be TRBD1 or TRBD2 (5 bases each). Trimming pared 5 bases from V and 4 bases from J, leaving 17 bases between. The CDR3 consists of 16 residues. Germline V gene sequence: CDR1 MRHNA, CDR2 SNTAGT. The CDR3 here is CASSNTGFAGTGELFF. CDR3 DNA sequence: TGTGCCAGCAGTAATACAGGATTCGCGGGCACCGGGGAGCTGTTTTTT.

The chain carries TRBV14 and TRBJ1-1, with unresolved D. In germline, CDR1 is SGHDN, CDR2 FVKESK. V was trimmed by 0 bases and J by 1 base, leaving 3 bases between them. The CDR3 is 13 amino acids. This chain's CDR3 is CASSQDQNTEAFF. CDR3 coding DNA: TGTGCCAGCAGCCAAGACCAGAACACTGAAGCTTTCTTT.

The chain joins TRBV28 to TRBJ2-4; a weak D match, TRBD1 (6 bases). The CDR3 has 21 amino acids. The V gene's germline CDR1 is MDHEN and CDR2 SYDVKM. Trimming shortened V by 2 bases and J by 4 bases, and 30 bases separated the two germline ends. The DNA for the CDR3 is TGTGCCAGCAGTTTACCCATAGCCGACAGGATTGTCCCCGAGAATAAAAACATTCAGTACTTC. It is translated as CASSLPIADRIVPENKNIQYF.

The chain uses TRBV29-1 and TRBJ2-7; tentatively, D is TRBD1 (6 bases). Germline CDR1 reads SQVTM; CDR2 reads ANQGSEA. V lost 7 bases and J 2 bases, leaving 12 bases between the germline ends. The CDR3 consists of 12 residues. The CDR3 nucleotides read TGCAGCGCTCAACAGGGAGCCTACGAGCAGTACTTC. This encodes CSAQQGAYEQYF.

The chain links TRBV30 to TRBJ1-1; D is possibly TRBD1 (6 bases). Germline assignment: CDR1 GTSNPN and CDR2 SVGIG (reference sequence). The germline V and J ends were trimmed by 2 bases and 0 bases, with 13 bases remaining between them. The CDR3 consists of 15 residues. The CDR3 protein is CAWSPGGAVNTEAFF. In nucleotides, the CDR3 is TGTGCCTGGAGTCCGGGGGGCGCGGTGAACACTGAAGCTTTCTTT.

The V call is TRBV11-2, the J call TRBJ2-7; no firm D call. This CDR3 spans 12 amino acids. V was pared by 6 bases and J by 4 bases, with 10 bases between. Germline CDR1 SGHAT, CDR2 FQNNGV. CDR3 amino acids: CASSLDLYEQYF. In nucleotides, the CDR3 is TGTGCCAGCAGTTTGGACCTATACGAGCAGTACTTC.

This rearrangement joins TRBV5-4 to TRBJ2-7, with D maybe TRBD2 (6 bases). Germline loops: CDR1 SGHNT, CDR2 YYREEE (reference sequence). The CDR3 has 15 residues. V shed 4 bases and J shed 7 bases, with 21 bases lying between them. The CDR3 loop is CASSPPGREAWEQYF. DNA of the CDR3: TGTGCCAGCAGCCCGCCGGGCAGGGAGGCTTGGGAGCAGTACTTC.